Each of the 10 T cell receptor beta chains below was sequenced from the same sample in a study of PD-1 blockade in classical Hodgkin lymphoma. Libraries were prepared by immunoSEQ multiplex PCR; TCRdb keeps only in-frame clonotypes and omits some of them. The table shows just under 30,000 clones, with 85% to 90% occurring only once. Every patient was affected by relapse after autologous stem cell transplantation, while exposure to brentuximab vedotin was not uniform. Thawed PBMCs were the source of CD4+ T cells, purified by magnetic negative selection. Here the sequenced sample was CD4+ T cells from blood, taken at baseline. The source is a human donor with classical Hodgkin lymphoma.

This chain joins TRBV29-1 and TRBJ2-1, with TRBD1 matching over 7 bases. Trimming at V came to 6 bases and at J to 7 bases, leaving 24 bases not matched to a gene. The CDR3 is 18 residues long. Per the germline V gene, CDR1 is SQVTM and CDR2 is ANQGSEA. DNA of the CDR3: TGCAGCGTGGGGATGGGGACAGACCTTTTATCCTATACAAATGAGCAGTTCTTC. Translation: CSVGMGTDLLSYTNEQFF.

The CDR3, as DNA: TGTGCCAGCAGCTTACACGGGACAGGGACTGAGCAGTTCTTC. This encodes CASSLHGTGTEQFF. The chain employs TRBV13 and TRBJ2-1, with 9 nucleotides matching TRBD1. CDR3 length: 14 amino acids. The J segment lost 9 bases and the V segment lost 2 bases, leaving 5 bases of the junction unmatched. The germline gives CDR1 PRHDT, CDR2 FYEKMQ (reference sequence).

The rearrangement uses TRBV11-2 and TRBJ2-7; D is undetermined. V lost 0 bases and J 6 bases, leaving 9 bases between the germline ends. The length of the CDR3 is 13 residues. Germline CDR1 and CDR2: SGHAT and FQNNGV. CDR3 sequence (DNA): TGTGCCAGCAGCTTAGACAGTTTTTCCGAGCAGTACTTC. Translation: CASSLDSFSEQYF.

The V call is TRBV29-1, the J call TRBJ1-1; D unresolved. V dropped 3 bases and J dropped 4 bases, with 12 bases sitting between them. The CDR3 runs 13 residues. In germline, CDR1 is SQVTM, CDR2 ANQGSEA. The CDR3 here is CSVDWGDGTEAFF. The CDR3 nucleotides read TGCAGCGTTGATTGGGGTGACGGCACTGAAGCTTTCTTT.

This chain connects TRBV9 to TRBJ1-1; 9 bases match TRBD1. The ends lost 0 bases at V and 0 bases at J; junction bases unmatched: 9. The germline V gene encodes CDR1 SGDLS and CDR2 YYNGEE. CDR3 length: 18 residues. CDR3 in amino acids: CASSVDPRRTGVNTEAFF. For the CDR3, the DNA is TGTGCCAGCAGCGTAGATCCAAGGAGGACAGGGGTGAACACTGAAGCTTTCTTT. The full variable domain, in which reference TRBV9 and TRBJ1-1 provide the parts outside the CDR3, is DSGVTQTPKHLITATGQRVTLRCSPRSGDLSVYWYQQSLDQGLQFLIQYYNGEERAKGNILERFSAQQFPDLHSELNLSSLELGDSALYFCASSVDPRRTGVNTEAFFGQGTRLTVV.

This chain uses TRBV18 with TRBJ1-5, with 8 bases that match TRBD1. Germline loops: CDR1 KGHSH, CDR2 LQKENI. V shed 2 bases and J 0 bases; nucleotides not matched to a gene: 6. The CDR3 sequence is 17 residues long. This CDR3 reads CASSPGTGRYSNQPQHF. Here the CDR3 DNA reads TGTGCCAGCTCACCAGGGACAGGCCGTTATAGCAATCAGCCCCAGCATTTT.

The chain recombines TRBV2 with TRBJ2-7; D call uncertain. V lost 7 bases and J 2 bases, leaving 12 bases between the germline ends. The germline CDR1 and CDR2 sequences are SNHLY and FYNNEI. The CDR3 totals 13 residues. The CDR3 loop is CASKVSSPYEQYF. The CDR3 bases are TGTGCCAGCAAGGTGTCTTCCCCCTACGAGCAGTACTTC.

The chain carries TRBV2 and TRBJ2-1, with D unclear. CDR3 length: 14 residues. CDR1 and CDR2 (germline): SNHLY, FYNNEI. The V end lost 3 bases, the J end lost 4 bases, and 10 bases lay between the germline ends. Here the CDR3 DNA reads TGTGCCAGCAGTGATCAAATCAGTTACAATGAGCAGTTCTTC. This sequence encodes CASSDQISYNEQFF.

The chain combines TRBV27 with TRBJ1-2; a weak D match, TRBD1 (5 bases). Germline V CDR1 and CDR2: MNHEY, SMNVEV (reference sequence). Deletions cut 4 bases from V and 3 bases from J, with 9 bases between. CDR3 length equals 13 residues. For the CDR3, the DNA is TGTGCCAGCAGTTCCGAGGGGTACTATGGCTACACCTTC. Protein sequence: CASSSEGYYGYTF.

The V call is TRBV5-6, the J call TRBJ2-5; D is unclear. Germline V gene sequence: CDR1 SGHDT, CDR2 YYEEEE. CDR3 length equals 16 residues. V gave up 2 bases and J gave up 1 base, with 15 bases separating them. This CDR3 reads CASSFDRTGIQETQYF. The CDR3 DNA sequence: TGTGCCAGCAGCTTTGACCGAACTGGGATCCAAGAGACCCAGTACTTC.